This is a list of T cell receptor beta chains from one sample in a study of beta chain features in type 1 diabetes. TCRdb keeps only in-frame clones here, not all; method: immunoSEQ multiplex PCR. This sample has around 430,000 clones, with around 28% found just once. The specimen sequenced was naive CD4+ T cells from blood. These receptors came from a man between 18 and 35 years old in good health. CDR3s include the opening cysteine and the closing phenylalanine or tryptophan. D genes are given only for firm matches. A clone size is listed for some rows: how often the clone was seen (once, few, many), or a class if it is expanded.

v_gene	abundance	j_gene	d_gene	CDR3nt	CDR3aa
TRBV30	-	TRBJ2-7	TRBD2	TGTGCCTGGAGTAGGCTAGCGGGAGGGACCTACGAGCAGTACTTC	CAWSRLAGGTYEQYF
TRBV25-1	few	TRBJ1-1	-	TGTGCCAGCAGTGAATCAGGAGGGGTCCCTGAAGCTTTCTTT	CASSESGGVPEAFF
TRBV9	few	TRBJ2-3	-	TGTGCCAGCAGCGCCTCAGTTGAGGATACGCAGTATTTT	CASSASVEDTQYF
TRBV6-6	-	TRBJ2-3	-	TGTGCCAGCAGTTCCGGGGCCCTTTTCGATACGCAGTATTTT	CASSSGALFDTQYF
TRBV7-8	-	TRBJ2-6	-	TGTGCCAGCAGCTCCCGGGTGTCTGGGGCCAACGTCCTGACTTTC	CASSSRVSGANVLTF
TRBV9	few	TRBJ2-3	TRBD2	TGTGCCAGCAGCGTAGGGGCTAGCGGACTCACAGATACGCAGTATTTT	CASSVGASGLTDTQYF
TRBV9	-	TRBJ2-1	-	TGTGCCAGCAGCGTAGCCGGGCTCGATTACAATGAGCAGTTCTTC	CASSVAGLDYNEQFF
TRBV20-1	few	TRBJ2-1	-	TGCAGTGCTAGAGTCGGAGTGGAGCAGTTCTTC	CSARVGVEQFF
TRBV11-2	few	TRBJ2-4	-	TGTGCCAGCAGCCCGATTGTAGCGCAGAGAAACATTCAGTACTTC	CASSPIVAQRNIQYF
TRBV30	-	TRBJ2-3	-	TGTGCCTGGAGTCGGGGGAACCCACGGACAGATACGCAGTATTTT	CAWSRGNPRTDTQYF
TRBV7-2	few	TRBJ2-1	-	TGTGCCAGCAGCCCTGCTCTGAGCTCCTACAATGAGCAGTTCTTC	CASSPALSSYNEQFF
TRBV30	-	TRBJ1-3	-	TGTGCCTGGAGTGTTAAAGGGAGTCGCACCATATATTTT	CAWSVKGSRTIYF
TRBV4-3	-	TRBJ2-2	-	TGCGCCAGCAGCCATCATGGGCACCCCGGGGAGCTGTTTTTT	CASSHHGHPGELFF
TRBV10-2	-	TRBJ2-7	-	TGCGCCAGCAGTGAATACAGGCTCTACGAGCAGTACTTC	CASSEYRLYEQYF
TRBV27	-	TRBJ1-2	TRBD1	TGTGCCAGCACCTATAGACAGGGGAACTATGGCTACACCTTC	CASTYRQGNYGYTF
TRBV30	-	TRBJ2-7	TRBD1	TGTGCCTTAGGGACAGGGACGGTCGGCGAGCAGTACTTC	CALGTGTVGEQYF